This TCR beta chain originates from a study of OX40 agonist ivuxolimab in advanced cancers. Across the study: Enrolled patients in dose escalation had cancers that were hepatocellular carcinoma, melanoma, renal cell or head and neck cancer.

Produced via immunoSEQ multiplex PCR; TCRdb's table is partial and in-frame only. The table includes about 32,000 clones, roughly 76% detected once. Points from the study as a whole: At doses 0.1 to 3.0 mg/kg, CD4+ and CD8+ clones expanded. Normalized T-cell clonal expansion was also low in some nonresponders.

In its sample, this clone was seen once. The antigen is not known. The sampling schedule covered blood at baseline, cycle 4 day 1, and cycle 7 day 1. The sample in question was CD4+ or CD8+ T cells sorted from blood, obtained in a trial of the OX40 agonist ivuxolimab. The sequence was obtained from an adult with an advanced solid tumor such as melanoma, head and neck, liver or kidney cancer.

The CDR3 DNA is TGTGCCACCAGGCGTATACAGGGAGACACTGAAGCTTTCTTT. Its translation: CATRRIQGDTEAFF. The V and J genes are TRBV15 and TRBJ1-1; D possibly corresponds to TRBD1 (6 bases). The V end was cut by 6 bases, the J end by 3 bases, with 14 bases between. The CDR3 covers 14 residues. Per the germline V gene, CDR1 is LNHNV and CDR2 is YYDKDF (reference sequence).